This entry concerns a single TCR beta chain. Blood sampling took place at baseline, cycle 4 day 1, and cycle 7 day 1. The data were taken from a study of OX40 agonist ivuxolimab in advanced cancers. Across the study: In this cohort, patients received ivuxolimab, an agonistic anti-OX40 (CD134) antibody. A male proportion of about 80% was recorded, with mean age 60 years and range roughly 23 to 85. Participants could have had prior anti-PD-1, anti-PD-L1 or anti-CTLA-4 therapy, and around 40% had some.

The table came from immunoSEQ multiplex PCR; TCRdb's copy has only in-frame clones and leaves some out. The table includes under 80,000 clones, 85% detected once. This specimen consisted of CD4+ or CD8+ T cells sorted from blood, obtained in a trial of the OX40 agonist ivuxolimab. This TCR was sampled from an adult with an advanced solid tumor such as melanoma, head and neck, liver or kidney cancer.

The CDR3: CASSLGRVEETQYF. CDR3 DNA: TGTGCCAGCAGCTTAGGACGGGTGGAAGAGACCCAGTACTTC. The gene calls are TRBV7-3 and TRBJ2-5; D remains unclear. Per the germline V gene, CDR1 is SGHTA and CDR2 is FQGTGA. This CDR3 has 14 residues. V lost 2 bases, J lost 3 bases, and 10 bases lay in between.